The clone carrying this TCR beta chain was detected ten times or more. Germline loops: CDR1 SEHNR, CDR2 FQNEAQ (reference sequence). V lost 2 bases and J 5 bases, leaving 13 bases between the germline ends. There are 14 residues in the CDR3. Study processing details: It was from reference gene primer amplification that nucleated cell counts were estimated. Profiled with immunoSEQ multiplex PCR; TCRdb holds only in-frame clones, not every one. The D gene and trimming were derived from the DNA, and the V and J assignments and clone size from that table. This table has more than 85,000 clones, almost 85% appearing once. The data originate from a study of blood T cell repertoires in COVID-19. Study overall: COVID-19 samples collected from the United States, Italy and Spain covered acute and convalescent phases. Sample material is recorded as cDNA or gDNA derived from T cells, B-cell-depleted T cells, or PBMCs.

The TCR originated in a man between 65 and 85 years old with acute or convalescent COVID-19. The material sequenced was peripheral blood. The V call is TRBV7-9, the J call TRBJ2-7; TRBD2 is a possible D gene (6 bases). In nucleotides, the CDR3 is TGTGCCAGCAGCTTAAGTGGGAGGATGCACGAGCAGTACTTC. Translation gives CASSLSGRMHEQYF.